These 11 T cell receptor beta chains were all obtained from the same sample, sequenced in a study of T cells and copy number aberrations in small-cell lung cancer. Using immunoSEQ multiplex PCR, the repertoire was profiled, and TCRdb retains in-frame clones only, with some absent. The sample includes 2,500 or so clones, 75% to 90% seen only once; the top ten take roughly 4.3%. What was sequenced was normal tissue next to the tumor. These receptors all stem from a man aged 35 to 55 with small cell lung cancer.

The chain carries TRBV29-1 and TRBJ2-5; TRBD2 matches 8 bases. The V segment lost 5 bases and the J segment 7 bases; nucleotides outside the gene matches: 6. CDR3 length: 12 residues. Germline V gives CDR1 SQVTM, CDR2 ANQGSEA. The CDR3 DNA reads TGCAGCGTTTATAGCGGGGAAGGGACCCAGTACTTC. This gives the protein CSVYSGEGTQYF.

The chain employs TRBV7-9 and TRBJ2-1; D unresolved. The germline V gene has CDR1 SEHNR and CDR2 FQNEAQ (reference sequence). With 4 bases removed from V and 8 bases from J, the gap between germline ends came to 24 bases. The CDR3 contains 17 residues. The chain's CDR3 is CASSYQIPGHSIDEQFF. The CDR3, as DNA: TGTGCCAGCAGCTATCAGATACCGGGCCATTCAATCGATGAGCAGTTCTTC. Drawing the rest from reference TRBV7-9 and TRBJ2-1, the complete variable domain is DTGVSQNPRHKITKRGQNVTFRCDPISEHNRLYWYRQTLGQGPEFLTYFQNEAQLEKSRLLSDRFSAERPKGSFSTLEIQRTEQGDSAMYLCASSYQIPGHSIDEQFFGPGTRLTVL.

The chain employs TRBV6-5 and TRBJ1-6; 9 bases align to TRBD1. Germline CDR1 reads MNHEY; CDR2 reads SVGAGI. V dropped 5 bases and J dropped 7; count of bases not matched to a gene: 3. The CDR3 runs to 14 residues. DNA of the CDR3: TGTGCCAGCAGTAGGACAGGGGACAATTCACCCCTCCACTTT. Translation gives CASSRTGDNSPLHF.

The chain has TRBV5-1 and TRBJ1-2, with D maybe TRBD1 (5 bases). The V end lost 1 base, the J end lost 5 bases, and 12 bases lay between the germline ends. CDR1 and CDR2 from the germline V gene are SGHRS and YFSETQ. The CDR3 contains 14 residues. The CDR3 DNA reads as TGCGCCAGCAGCTTGATGGGGCGACCTTATGGCTACACCTTC. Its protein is CASSLMGRPYGYTF.

This chain's CDR3 is CSVEGTSGDPRTQYF. CDR3 nucleotide sequence: TGCAGCGTTGAAGGGACTAGCGGTGATCCGAGGACCCAGTACTTC. The chain recombines TRBV29-1 with TRBJ2-5; TRBD2 matches 10 bases. This CDR3 spans 15 amino acids. Looked up from germline, CDR1 is SQVTM and CDR2 is ANQGSEA. Unmatched junction bases numbered 9, after V lost 1 base and J lost 7 bases.

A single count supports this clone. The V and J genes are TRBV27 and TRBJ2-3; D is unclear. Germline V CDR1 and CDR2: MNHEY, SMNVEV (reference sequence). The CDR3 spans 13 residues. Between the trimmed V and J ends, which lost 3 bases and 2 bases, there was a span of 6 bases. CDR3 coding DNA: TGTGCCAGCAGTTTCCCGCACACAGATACGCAGTATTTT. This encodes CASSFPHTDTQYF.

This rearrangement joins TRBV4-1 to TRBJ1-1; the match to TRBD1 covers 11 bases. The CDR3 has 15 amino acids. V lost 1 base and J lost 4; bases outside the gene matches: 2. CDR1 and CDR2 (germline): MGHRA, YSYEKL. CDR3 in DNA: TGCGCCAGCAGCCAAGCCGGGACAGGGGGCACTGAAGCTTTCTTT. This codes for CASSQAGTGGTEAFF.

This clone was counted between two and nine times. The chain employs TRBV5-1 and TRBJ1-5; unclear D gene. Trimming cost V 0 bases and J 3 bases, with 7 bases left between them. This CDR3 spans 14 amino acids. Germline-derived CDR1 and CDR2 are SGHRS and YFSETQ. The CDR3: CASSLDSPNQPQHF. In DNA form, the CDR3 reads TGCGCCAGCAGCTTGGACAGCCCCAATCAGCCCCAGCATTTT.

CDR3 DNA sequence: TGTGCCAGCAGCTTGTTCGGACTAGCCGTATCAGGGGAGCTGTTTTTT. Its translation: CASSLFGLAVSGELFF. The V and J genes are TRBV5-4 and TRBJ2-2; 8 bases map to TRBD2. Trimming removed 1 base from V and 8 bases from J; junction bases left unmatched: 10. This CDR3 spans 16 amino acids. Germline CDR1 and CDR2: SGHNT and YYREEE (reference sequence). Based on the CDR3 plus reference TRBV5-4 and TRBJ2-2, the full variable domain is ETGVTQSPTHLIKTRGQQVTLRCSSQSGHNTVSWYQQALGQGPQFIFQYYREEENGRGNFPPRFSGLQFPNYSSELNVNALELDDSALYLCASSLFGLAVSGELFFGEGSRLTVL.

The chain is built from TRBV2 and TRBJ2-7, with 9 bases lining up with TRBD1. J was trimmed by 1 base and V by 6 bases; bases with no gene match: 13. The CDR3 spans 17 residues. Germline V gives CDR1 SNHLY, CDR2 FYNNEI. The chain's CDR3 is CASRVPGQGFGSYEQYF. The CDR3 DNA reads TGTGCCAGCAGGGTCCCGGGACAGGGTTTCGGGTCCTACGAGCAGTACTTC.

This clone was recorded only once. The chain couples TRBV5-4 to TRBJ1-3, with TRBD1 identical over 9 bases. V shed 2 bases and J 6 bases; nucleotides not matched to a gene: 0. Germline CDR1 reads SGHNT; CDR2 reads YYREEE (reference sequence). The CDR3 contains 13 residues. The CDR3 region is CASSLQGANTIYF. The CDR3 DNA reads TGTGCCAGCAGCTTACAGGGGGCAAACACCATATATTTT.